This T cell receptor (beta chain) appears in the sequencing data of a study of cytomegalovirus exposure and HLA in healthy donors. The PCR made use of 60 Vbeta and 13 Jbeta primers. Libraries were prepared by immunoSEQ multiplex PCR; TCRdb keeps only in-frame clonotypes and omits some of them. The sample yields around 120,000 clones, roughly 70% seen once. The CDR3 consists of 21 residues. J gave up 4 bases and V 4 bases, and 22 bases lay outside the gene matches. CDR1 and CDR2 (germline): SGHVS, FQNEAQ. Comment on this clone: Its antigen is not identified.

Study-wide results and limits: In a later analysis, parvovirus B19, influenza, CMV and Epstein-Barr virus appeared linked to several top co-occurrence clusters. In a later analysis, most CMV-associated TCR beta chains appeared HLA-restricted. A missense variant in DCLRE1C was later tied to TCR beta V- and J-gene trimming. Reportedly, HLA-A and HLA-B alleles of most subjects were accurately predicted from TCR beta.

The rearrangement joins TRBV7-8 to TRBJ2-7; 13 nucleotides match TRBD2. The source material was PBMCs. The TCR was taken from a man in his forties in good health and CMV-seropositive. The CDR3 here is CASSSKRNPGLAGISRYEQYF. The CDR3 region has the DNA TGTGCCAGCAGCTCCAAGCGGAACCCGGGACTAGCGGGAATATCACGGTACGAGCAGTACTTC.